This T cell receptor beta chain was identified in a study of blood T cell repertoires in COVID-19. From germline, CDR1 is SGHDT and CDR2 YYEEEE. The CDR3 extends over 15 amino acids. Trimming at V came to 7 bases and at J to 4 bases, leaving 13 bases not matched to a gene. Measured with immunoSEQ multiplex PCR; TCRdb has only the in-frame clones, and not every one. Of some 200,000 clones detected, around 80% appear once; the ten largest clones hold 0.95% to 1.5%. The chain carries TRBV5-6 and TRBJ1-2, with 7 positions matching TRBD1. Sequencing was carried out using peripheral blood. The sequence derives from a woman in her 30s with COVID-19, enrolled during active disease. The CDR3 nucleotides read TGTGCCAGCCGACCCGCCGGGACAGTGGGCTATGGCTACACCTTC. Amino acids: CASRPAGTVGYGYTF. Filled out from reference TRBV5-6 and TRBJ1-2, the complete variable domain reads DAGVTQSPTHLIKTRGQQVTLRCSPKSGHDTVSWYQQALGQGPQFIFQYYEEEERQRGNFPDRFSGHQFPNYSSELNVNALLLGDSALYLCASRPAGTVGYGYTFGSGTRLTVV.